This TCR beta chain was obtained from a study of read filtering for tumor transcriptome and immune sequencing. As for the study in general: R-ISS stage counts were 8 for I, about 15 for II, about seven for III.

The library was built from 400 ng RNA with molecular barcoded adaptors for alpha/delta and beta/gamma chains. MiXCR, applied by TCRdb to the reads, yields one record per CDR3 protein. The sample consists of 75,000 to 95,000 distinct CDR3 sequences, 20% to 25% of them appearing once. V dropped 5 bases and J dropped 1; count of bases not matched to a gene: 5. Germline CDR1 MDHEN, CDR2 SYDVKM. This CDR3 has 14 residues. Sampling of bone marrow took place during active disease in every patient. The origin of this receptor is a donor aged 40 or older with multiple myeloma. Sequencing was performed on a population of CD138-negative cells sorted from bone marrow. The chain is built from TRBV28 and TRBJ2-7; 7 nucleotides match TRBD1. CDR3: CASSTQDRSYEQYF. CDR3 nucleotides: TGTGCCAGCAGTACCCAGGACAGGTCCTACGAGCAGTACTTC.